The 3 T cell receptor beta chains in this list originate from one sample, sequenced in a study of blood T cell repertoires in COVID-19. Assay: immunoSEQ multiplex PCR; the TCRdb copy retains only in-frame clones and omits some. The sample has around 140,000 clones, about 76% seen once. Sequenced input: peripheral blood. The receptors here all came from a woman between 55 and 75 years old with active or convalescent COVID-19.

This chain uses TRBV4-1 with TRBJ2-5; 11 bases line up with TRBD2. V shed 1 base and J 4 bases; nucleotides not matched to a gene: 8. Germline CDR1 and CDR2: MGHRA and YSYEKL. This CDR3 comprises 17 residues. CDR3 sequence: CASSQGALAGGGETQYF. The CDR3 bases are TGCGCCAGCAGCCAAGGCGCATTAGCGGGAGGGGGAGAGACCCAGTACTTC.

The chain links TRBV28 to TRBJ2-5, with TRBD2 matching 8 bases. The length of the CDR3 is 14 residues. Germline CDR1 MDHEN, CDR2 SYDVKM. The junction had 4 bases not matched to a gene; V was cut back by 5 bases and J by 2 bases. CDR3 bases: TGTGCCAGCAGTATACTAGCGGAACAAGAGACCCAGTACTTC. It yields the protein CASSILAEQETQYF. Filled out from reference TRBV28 and TRBJ2-5, the complete variable domain reads DVKVTQSSRYLVKRTGEKVFLECVQDMDHENMFWYRQDPGLGLRLIYFSYDVKMKEKGDIPEGYSVSREKKERFSLILESASTNQTSMYLCASSILAEQETQYFGPGTRLLVL.

V and J are TRBV7-2 and TRBJ1-5; D unclear. The CDR3 totals 13 residues. CDR1 is SGHTA, CDR2 FQGNSA, per germline. V was cut by 3 bases and J by 3 bases, with 6 bases left in between. The CDR3 bases are TGTGCCAGCAGCTTGAACACCAATCAGCCCCAGCATTTT. It translates to CASSLNTNQPQHF.